These 27 T cell receptor beta chains originate from one sample sequenced in a study of OX40 agonist ivuxolimab in advanced cancers. TCRdb's table, derived via immunoSEQ multiplex PCR, lists solely in-frame clones and lacks some. The repertoire consists of around 70,000 clones, with around 83% occurring once and the leading ten covering 0.95% to 1.3%. The material was CD4+ or CD8+ T cells sorted from blood, obtained in a trial of the OX40 agonist ivuxolimab. These receptors all come from an adult with an advanced solid tumor such as melanoma, head and neck, liver or kidney cancer.

In DNA form, the CDR3 reads TGTGCCAGCAGCTTGTCGTCGGCACGAGGGGGCGGGTACGAGCAGTACTTC. It specifies CASSLSSARGGGYEQYF. The V gene is TRBV5-5, the J gene TRBJ2-7, with 7 bases matching TRBD1. V was pared by 1 base and J by 4 bases, with 14 bases of the junction left unmatched. Germline V lookup: CDR1 SGHKS, CDR2 YYEKEE (reference sequence). The CDR3 covers 17 residues. Supplemented by reference TRBV5-5 and TRBJ2-7, the full variable domain reads DAGVTQSPTHLIKTRGQQVTLRCSPISGHKSVSWYQQVLGQGPQFIFQYYEKEERGRGNFPDRFSARQFPNYSSELNVNALLLGDSALYLCASSLSSARGGGYEQYFGPGTRLTVT.

This chain links TRBV19 with TRBJ1-5; unclear D gene. Germline-derived CDR1 and CDR2 are LNHDA and SQIVND (reference sequence). Deletions cut 2 bases from V and 4 bases from J, with 12 bases between. This CDR3 has 15 amino acids. The CDR3, as DNA: TGTGCCAGTAGTATATCAGGACCCCCTAATCAGCCCCAGCATTTT. This gives the protein CASSISGPPNQPQHF.

The chain has TRBV18 and TRBJ2-2, with 9 bases lining up with TRBD2. The CDR3 totals 13 residues. Germline V CDR1 and CDR2: KGHSH, LQKENI. The trim removed 11 bases at V and 3 bases at J, leaving 4 bases unmatched. The CDR3 loop reads CAGRLADTGELFF. CDR3 DNA: TGTGCCGGCCGACTAGCGGACACCGGGGAGCTGTTTTTT.

This rearrangement joins TRBV6-1 to TRBJ2-7; the D gene is possibly TRBD1 (5 bases). Per germline, CDR1 MNHNS and CDR2 SASEGT. V was clipped by 11 bases and J by 4 bases, with 18 bases between them. The CDR3 has 13 amino acids. This CDR3 reads CASRAGPGYEQYF. The CDR3 DNA reads TGTGCCTCCCGGGCAGGACCAGGGTACGAGCAGTACTTC.

The CDR3 sequence is CASKGARLNGYTF. The CDR3 DNA sequence: TGTGCCAGCAAAGGGGCCCGTTTAAATGGCTACACCTTC. The genes are TRBV2 and TRBJ1-2; possibly TRBD1 for D (5 bases). The CDR3 contains 13 residues. Between the trimmed V and J ends, which lost 7 bases and 6 bases, there was a span of 15 bases. The germline gives CDR1 SNHLY, CDR2 FYNNEI.

The chain carries TRBV29-1 and TRBJ1-1; D gene unclear. The CDR3 loop spans 10 amino acids. The V end was cut by 7 bases, the J end by 6 bases, with 9 bases between. Germline values: CDR1 SQVTM, CDR2 ANQGSEA. CDR3 region: CSALNSEAFF. The CDR3 nucleotides read TGCAGCGCTCTAAACTCTGAAGCTTTCTTT.

This clone was found a few times. This chain connects TRBV19 to TRBJ1-4, with D tentatively TRBD1 (5 bases). The germline gives CDR1 LNHDA, CDR2 SQIVND (reference sequence). The length of the CDR3 is 14 residues. V lost 5 bases, J lost 10 bases, and 17 bases lay in between. The CDR3 protein is CASSSWDLNGKLFF. In DNA form, the CDR3 reads TGTGCCAGTAGTTCGTGGGACCTTAACGGAAAACTGTTTTTT.

A word on this clone: A read error may produce the germline difference seen at one junction end. J is TRBJ1-1 and V is TRBV7-3; possibly TRBD1 for D (6 bases). Germline V CDR1 and CDR2: SGHTA, FQGTGA. The CDR3 has 13 amino acids. The CDR3 DNA reads as TGTGCCAGCAGCTCAGGGGCGAACGCTGAAGCTTTCTTT. Its protein is CASSSGANAEAFF.

The chain recombines TRBV2 with TRBJ1-2; D remains unclear. The CDR3 is 13 residues long. The germline gives CDR1 SNHLY, CDR2 FYNNEI. V was trimmed by 6 bases and J by 4 bases, leaving 12 bases between them. CDR3 sequence: CASRKASTYGYTF. The DNA of the CDR3 is TGTGCCAGCAGGAAGGCGAGTACCTATGGCTACACCTTC.

V gene TRBV5-1 combines with J gene TRBJ1-1; 7 bases agree with TRBD1. The CDR3 extends over 14 amino acids. CDR1 SGHRS and CDR2 YFSETQ come from the germline V gene. V trimming: 4 bases; J trimming: 3 bases; junction bases outside the gene matches: 6. The CDR3 spells CASSTRGLDTEAFF. The CDR3 DNA reads as TGCGCCAGCAGCACCAGGGGGTTGGACACTGAAGCTTTCTTT.

CDR3: CASSEDPGRPRYGYTF. CDR3 coding DNA: TGTGCCAGCAGTGAAGATCCGGGCAGGCCCCGGTATGGCTACACCTTC. V is TRBV6-1 and J is TRBJ1-2; D unresolved. The germline CDR1 and CDR2 sequences are MNHNS and SASEGT. Trimming took off 1 base at V and 5 bases at J, with 17 bases between the two ends. The CDR3 sequence is 16 residues long.

This clone was picked up a small number of times. The rearrangement joins TRBV15 to TRBJ2-7; the match to TRBD1 covers 8 bases. With 0 bases clipped from V and 9 bases from J, the junction kept 10 bases outside the gene matches. This CDR3 comprises 15 residues. Germline V CDR1 and CDR2: LNHNV, YYDKDF (reference sequence). The CDR3: CATSREGQDYVGQYF. The CDR3 coding sequence is TGTGCCACCAGCAGAGAGGGACAGGATTACGTAGGGCAGTACTTC.

The chain is built from TRBV10-3 and TRBJ2-4; 7 bases align to TRBD1. The germline V gene has CDR1 ENHRY and CDR2 SYGVKD. With V trimmed by 6 bases and J by 4 bases, 6 bases remained unmatched. The CDR3 totals 14 residues. The CDR3 nucleotides read TGTGCCATCAGCCCCGGGACAGCAAAAAACATTCAGTACTTC. The encoded protein is CAISPGTAKNIQYF.

V is TRBV7-2 and J is TRBJ1-2; a weak D match, TRBD1 (5 bases). The CDR3 runs to 15 residues. The V end was cut by 5 bases, the J end by 4 bases, with 17 bases between. CDR1 and CDR2 (germline): SGHTA, FQGNSA. The CDR3 reads CASSRTGQGLYGYTF. CDR3 bases: TGTGCCAGCAGCCGTACCGGCCAGGGCCTCTATGGCTACACCTTC. The variable domain in full, completed from reference TRBV7-2 and TRBJ1-2, reads GAGVSQSPSNKVTEKGKDVELRCDPISGHTALYWYRQSLGQGLEFLIYFQGNSAPDKSGLPSDRFSAERTGGSVSTLTIQRTQQEDSAVYLCASSRTGQGLYGYTFGSGTRLTVV.

This sequence joins TRBV6-1 and TRBJ1-2, with unresolved D. Trimming left V 0 bases short and J 5 bases short, with 13 bases between. This CDR3 has 15 amino acids. Germline CDR1 and CDR2: MNHNS and SASEGT. CDR3 bases: TGTGCCAGCAGTGAAGCGCGGAGCCTTTCATATGGCTACACCTTC. This translates into CASSEARSLSYGYTF.

A note on this clone: At the DNA level, this CDR3 is encoded by other sequences in the same sample as well. The V gene is TRBV18, the J gene TRBJ2-7; D is perhaps TRBD1 or TRBD2 (5 bases each). From germline, CDR1 is KGHSH and CDR2 LQKENI. The CDR3 contains 13 residues. With 3 bases removed from V and 5 bases from J, the gap between germline ends came to 11 bases. CDR3 DNA sequence: TGTGCCAGCTCACCCCCAGGGAGTGACGAGCAGTACTTC. This sequence encodes CASSPPGSDEQYF.

The chain links TRBV19 to TRBJ1-2, with a tentative D call TRBD1 (5 bases). Germline CDR1 LNHDA, CDR2 SQIVND (reference sequence). There are 14 residues in the CDR3. V lost 8 bases and J lost 4, with 17 bases in between. The CDR3 sequence is CASRFVTGTYGYTF. The DNA for the CDR3 is TGTGCCAGTCGGTTCGTAACGGGGACCTATGGCTACACCTTC.

This sequence joins TRBV11-3 and TRBJ2-5; no clear D gene. Deletions cut 3 bases from V and 0 bases from J, with 8 bases between. Per germline, CDR1 SGHNT and CDR2 YENEEA. This CDR3 spans 14 amino acids. CDR3 in DNA: TGTGCCAGCAGCTTGTCTGACAACCAAGAGACCCAGTACTTC. This sequence encodes CASSLSDNQETQYF.

The chain combines TRBV11-2 with TRBJ1-5, with a tentative D call TRBD1 (5 bases). The CDR3 is 16 amino acids. Deletions cut 1 base from V and 2 bases from J, with 12 bases between. The germline V gene has CDR1 SGHAT and CDR2 FQNNGV. CDR3 amino acids: CASSLGGSGGNQPQHF. In nucleotides, the CDR3 is TGTGCCAGCAGCTTAGGCGGGTCGGGGGGCAATCAGCCCCAGCATTTT.

This clone came up a few times. The chain couples TRBV13 to TRBJ2-1; D not resolved. The CDR3 is made up of 15 amino acids. CDR1 is PRHDT, CDR2 FYEKMQ, per germline (reference sequence). V dropped 1 base and J dropped 7 bases, with 14 bases sitting between them. The CDR3 DNA reads TGTGCCAGCAGCTTAGAGGTAAGAAGGGCGAATGAGCAGTTCTTC. As protein: CASSLEVRRANEQFF.

The V gene is TRBV18, the J gene TRBJ1-2, with TRBD1 identical over 8 bases. The CDR3 loop spans 14 amino acids. J was trimmed by 4 bases and V by 3 bases; bases with no gene match: 4. Germline V gene lookup returns CDR1 KGHSH and CDR2 LQKENI. The CDR3 spells CASSPGTGGYGYTF. The CDR3 DNA reads TGTGCCAGCTCACCGGGAACAGGGGGCTATGGCTACACCTTC. Combining the CDR3 with reference TRBV18 and TRBJ1-2 gives the whole variable domain NAGVMQNPRHLVRRRGQEARLRCSPMKGHSHVYWYRQLPEEGLKFMVYLQKENIIDESGMPKERFSAEFPKEGPSILRIQQVVRGDSAAYFCASSPGTGGYGYTFGSGTRLTVV.

The J gene is TRBJ2-1, the V gene TRBV7-9; no clear D. This CDR3 has 15 residues. CDR1 SEHNR and CDR2 FQNEAQ come from the germline V gene (reference sequence). V was trimmed by 1 base and J by 8 bases, leaving 15 bases between them. Written as DNA, the CDR3 is TGTGCCAGCAGCTTAGGGGGTCGTCTAGGAGATGAGCAGTTCTTC. Its protein is CASSLGGRLGDEQFF.

The chain links TRBV27 to TRBJ1-2, with a possible D match to TRBD1 (5 bases). The CDR3 extends over 13 amino acids. V gave up 5 bases and J gave up 1 base, with 8 bases separating them. CDR1 and CDR2 from the germline V gene are MNHEY and SMNVEV (reference sequence). The CDR3 region has the DNA TGTGCCAGCAGTGCAGGGAATAACTATGGCTACACCTTC. Protein product: CASSAGNNYGYTF.

The V gene is TRBV6-5, the J gene TRBJ2-7; 10 positions agree with TRBD1. Germline V gene data show CDR1 as MNHEY and CDR2 as SVGAGI. Losses at the gene ends were 5 bases for V and 2 bases for J; bases not matched to a gene: 3. The CDR3 runs 14 residues. The CDR3 nucleotides are TGTGCCAGCAGTACCGGGACAGGGGCCTACGAGCAGTACTTC. Residues: CASSTGTGAYEQYF.

V usage is TRBV5-1 and J usage is TRBJ2-5; no definite D call. The CDR3 covers 13 residues. Trimming took 4 bases from V and 5 from J, leaving 12 bases between them. CDR1 is SGHRS, CDR2 YFSETQ, per germline. The CDR3 DNA sequence: TGCGCCAGCAGCCTGCTACCAATGGAGACCCAGTACTTC. The encoded protein is CASSLLPMETQYF.

V usage is TRBV5-1 and J usage is TRBJ1-3; weak D call: TRBD1 (5 bases). V dropped 2 bases and J dropped 8 bases, with 14 bases sitting between them. Germline CDR1 reads SGHRS; CDR2 reads YFSETQ. The CDR3 totals 14 residues. This chain's CDR3 is CASSLGVKGDTIYF. CDR3 bases: TGCGCCAGCAGCTTAGGGGTTAAAGGAGACACCATATATTTT.

The chain links TRBV5-1 to TRBJ1-4; D unclear. Germline assignment: CDR1 SGHRS and CDR2 YFSETQ. The CDR3 is made up of 15 amino acids. The V end was cut by 4 bases, the J end by 6 bases, with 16 bases between. The CDR3 region is CASSLVGNKHEKLFF. The CDR3 DNA reads TGCGCCAGCAGCCTGGTGGGGAATAAACATGAAAAACTGTTTTTT.